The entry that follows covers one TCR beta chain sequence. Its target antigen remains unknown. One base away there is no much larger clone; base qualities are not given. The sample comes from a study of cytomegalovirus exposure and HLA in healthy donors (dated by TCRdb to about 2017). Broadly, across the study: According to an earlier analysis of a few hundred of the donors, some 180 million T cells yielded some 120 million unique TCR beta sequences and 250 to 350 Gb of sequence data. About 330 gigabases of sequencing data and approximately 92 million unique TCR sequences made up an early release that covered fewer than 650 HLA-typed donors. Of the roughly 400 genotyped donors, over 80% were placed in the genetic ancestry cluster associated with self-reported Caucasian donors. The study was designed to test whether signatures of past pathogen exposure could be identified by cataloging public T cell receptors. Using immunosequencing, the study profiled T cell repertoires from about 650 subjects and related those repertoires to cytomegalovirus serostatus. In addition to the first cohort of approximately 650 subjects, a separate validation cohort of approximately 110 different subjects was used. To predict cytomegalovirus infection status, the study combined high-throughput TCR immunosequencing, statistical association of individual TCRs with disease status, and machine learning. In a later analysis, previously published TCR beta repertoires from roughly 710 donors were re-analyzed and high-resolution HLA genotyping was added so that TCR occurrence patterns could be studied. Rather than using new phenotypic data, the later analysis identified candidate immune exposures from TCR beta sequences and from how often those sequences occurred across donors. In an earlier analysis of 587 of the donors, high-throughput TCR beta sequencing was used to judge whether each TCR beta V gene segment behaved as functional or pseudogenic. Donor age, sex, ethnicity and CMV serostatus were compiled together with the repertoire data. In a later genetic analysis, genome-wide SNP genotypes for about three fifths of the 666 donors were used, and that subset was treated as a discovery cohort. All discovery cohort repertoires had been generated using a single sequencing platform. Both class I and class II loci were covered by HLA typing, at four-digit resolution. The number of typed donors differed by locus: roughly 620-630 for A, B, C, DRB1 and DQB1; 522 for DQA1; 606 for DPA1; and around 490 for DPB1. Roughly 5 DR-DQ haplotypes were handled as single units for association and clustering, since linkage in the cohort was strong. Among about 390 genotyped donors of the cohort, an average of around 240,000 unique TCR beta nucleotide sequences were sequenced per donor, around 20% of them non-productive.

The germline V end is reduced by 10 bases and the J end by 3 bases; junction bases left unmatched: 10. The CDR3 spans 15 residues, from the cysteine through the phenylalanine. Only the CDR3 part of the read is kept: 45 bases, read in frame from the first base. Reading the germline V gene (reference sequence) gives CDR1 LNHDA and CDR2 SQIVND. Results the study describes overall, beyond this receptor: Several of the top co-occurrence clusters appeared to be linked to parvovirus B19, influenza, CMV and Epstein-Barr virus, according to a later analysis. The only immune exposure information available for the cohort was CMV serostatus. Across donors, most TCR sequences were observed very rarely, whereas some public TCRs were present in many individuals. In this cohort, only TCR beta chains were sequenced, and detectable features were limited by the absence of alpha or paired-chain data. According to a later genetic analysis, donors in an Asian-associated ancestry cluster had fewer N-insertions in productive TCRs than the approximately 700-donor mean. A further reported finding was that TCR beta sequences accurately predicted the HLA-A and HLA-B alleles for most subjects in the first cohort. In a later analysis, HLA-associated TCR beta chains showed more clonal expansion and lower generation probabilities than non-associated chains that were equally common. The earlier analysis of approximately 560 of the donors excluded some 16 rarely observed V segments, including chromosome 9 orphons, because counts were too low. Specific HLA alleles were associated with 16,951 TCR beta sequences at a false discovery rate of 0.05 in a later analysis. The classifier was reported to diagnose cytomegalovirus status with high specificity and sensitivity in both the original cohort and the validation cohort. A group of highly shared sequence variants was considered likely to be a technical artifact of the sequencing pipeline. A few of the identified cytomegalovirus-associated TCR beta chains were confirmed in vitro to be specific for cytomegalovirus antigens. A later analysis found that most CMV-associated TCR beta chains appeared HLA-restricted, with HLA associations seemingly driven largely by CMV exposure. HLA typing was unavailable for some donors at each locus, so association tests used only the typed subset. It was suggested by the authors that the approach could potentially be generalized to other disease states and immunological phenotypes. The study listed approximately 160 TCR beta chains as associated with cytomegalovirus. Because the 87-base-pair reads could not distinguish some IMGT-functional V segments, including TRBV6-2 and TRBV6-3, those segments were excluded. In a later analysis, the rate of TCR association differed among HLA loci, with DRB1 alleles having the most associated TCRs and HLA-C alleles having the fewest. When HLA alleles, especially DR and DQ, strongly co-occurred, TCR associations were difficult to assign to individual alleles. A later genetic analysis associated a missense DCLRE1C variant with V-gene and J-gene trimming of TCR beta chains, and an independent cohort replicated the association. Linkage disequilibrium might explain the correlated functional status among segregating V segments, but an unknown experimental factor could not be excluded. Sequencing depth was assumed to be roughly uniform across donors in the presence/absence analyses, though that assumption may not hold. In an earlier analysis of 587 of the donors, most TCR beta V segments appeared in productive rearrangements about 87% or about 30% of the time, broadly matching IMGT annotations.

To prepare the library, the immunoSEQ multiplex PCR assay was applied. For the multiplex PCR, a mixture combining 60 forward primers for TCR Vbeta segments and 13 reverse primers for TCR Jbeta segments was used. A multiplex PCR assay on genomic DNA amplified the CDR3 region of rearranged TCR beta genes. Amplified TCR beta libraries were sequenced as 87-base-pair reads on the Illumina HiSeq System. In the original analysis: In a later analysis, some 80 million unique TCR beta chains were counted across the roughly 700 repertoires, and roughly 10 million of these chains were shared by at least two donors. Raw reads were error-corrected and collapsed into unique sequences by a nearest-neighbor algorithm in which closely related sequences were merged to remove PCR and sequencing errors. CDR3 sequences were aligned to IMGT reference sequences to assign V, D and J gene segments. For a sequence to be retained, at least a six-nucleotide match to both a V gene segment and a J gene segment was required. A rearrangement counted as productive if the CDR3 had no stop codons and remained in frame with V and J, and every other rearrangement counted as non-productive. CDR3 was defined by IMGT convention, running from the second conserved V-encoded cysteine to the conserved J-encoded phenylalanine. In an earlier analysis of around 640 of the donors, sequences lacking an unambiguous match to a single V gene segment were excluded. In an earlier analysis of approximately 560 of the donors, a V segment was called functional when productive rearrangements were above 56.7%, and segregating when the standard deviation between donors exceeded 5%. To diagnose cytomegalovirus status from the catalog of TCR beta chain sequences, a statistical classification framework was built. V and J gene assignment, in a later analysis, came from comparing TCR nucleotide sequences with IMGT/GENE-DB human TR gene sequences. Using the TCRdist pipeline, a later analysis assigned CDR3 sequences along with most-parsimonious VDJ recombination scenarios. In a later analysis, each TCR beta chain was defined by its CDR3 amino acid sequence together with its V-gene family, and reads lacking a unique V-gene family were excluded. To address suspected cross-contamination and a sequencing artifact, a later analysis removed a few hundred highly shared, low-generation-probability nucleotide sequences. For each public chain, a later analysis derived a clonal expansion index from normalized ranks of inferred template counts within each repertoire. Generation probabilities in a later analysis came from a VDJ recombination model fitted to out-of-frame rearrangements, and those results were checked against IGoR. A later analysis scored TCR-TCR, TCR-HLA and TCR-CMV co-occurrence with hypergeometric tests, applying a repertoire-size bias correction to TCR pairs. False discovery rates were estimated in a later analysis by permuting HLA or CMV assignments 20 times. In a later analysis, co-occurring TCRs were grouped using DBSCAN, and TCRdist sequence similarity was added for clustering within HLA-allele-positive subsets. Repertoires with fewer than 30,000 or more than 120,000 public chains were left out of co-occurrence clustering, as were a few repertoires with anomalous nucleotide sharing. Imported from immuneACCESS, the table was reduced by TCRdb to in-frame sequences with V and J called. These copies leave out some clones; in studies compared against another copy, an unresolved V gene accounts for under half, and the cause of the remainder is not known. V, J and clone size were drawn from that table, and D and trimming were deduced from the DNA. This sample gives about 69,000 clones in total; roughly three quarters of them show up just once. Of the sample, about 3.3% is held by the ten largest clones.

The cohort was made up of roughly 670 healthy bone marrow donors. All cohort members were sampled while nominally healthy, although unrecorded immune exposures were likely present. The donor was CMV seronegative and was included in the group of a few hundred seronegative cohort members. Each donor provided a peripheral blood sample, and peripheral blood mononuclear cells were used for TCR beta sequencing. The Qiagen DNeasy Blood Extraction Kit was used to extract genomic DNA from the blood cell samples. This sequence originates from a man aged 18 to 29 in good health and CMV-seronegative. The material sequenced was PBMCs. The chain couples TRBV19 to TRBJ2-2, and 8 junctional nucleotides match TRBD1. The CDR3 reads CATRALTGDTGELFF. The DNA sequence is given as TGTGCCACTAGAGCCTTGACAGGGGACACCGGGGAGCTGTTTTTT.